This is a list of T cell receptor beta chains from one sample in a study of PD-L1 blockade in urothelial cancer. Generated by immunoSEQ multiplex PCR, the TCRdb table keeps only in-frame clones and is missing some. The top ten clones hold 2.5% to 3.5% of a sample with 25,000 to 35,000 clones, 80% to 85% of them seen once. This material consisted of PBMCs, taken around atezolizumab (anti-PD-L1) treatment. The receptors shown here come from a man in his 70s with urothelial cancer. Each CDR3 is given with its conserved first and last residue. Fields, in order: clone size, D gene, J gene, V gene, CDR3 protein, CDR3 DNA. The D gene is left open where the match is weak. Where a row states a size, it is once, few, many or the class of an expanded clone; other rows omit it.

clone_size: NA; d_call: NA; j_call: TRBJ2-1; v_call: TRBV27; cdr3_aa: CASLATSSYNEQFF; cdr3_nt: TGTGCCAGCCTCGCAACGAGCTCCTACAATGAGCAGTTCTTC
clone_size: NA; d_call: NA; j_call: TRBJ2-3; v_call: TRBV5-1; cdr3_aa: CASSGTGTDTQYF; cdr3_nt: TGCGCCAGCAGCGGGACTGGGACAGATACGCAGTATTTT
clone_size: NA; d_call: TRBD1; j_call: TRBJ2-1; v_call: TRBV2; cdr3_aa: CASSEAPGQGANEQFF; cdr3_nt: TGTGCCAGCAGTGAGGCTCCGGGACAGGGTGCCAATGAGCAGTTCTTC
clone_size: NA; d_call: TRBD2; j_call: TRBJ2-3; v_call: TRBV15; cdr3_aa: CATSRSRLAGVRDTQYF; cdr3_nt: TGTGCCACCAGCAGATCGAGACTAGCGGGAGTACGGGATACGCAGTATTTT
clone_size: few; d_call: NA; j_call: TRBJ2-3; v_call: TRBV5-1; cdr3_aa: CASSLQLAKSDTQYF; cdr3_nt: TGCGCCAGCAGCTTGCAGCTAGCGAAGTCAGATACGCAGTATTTT
clone_size: NA; d_call: NA; j_call: TRBJ2-7; v_call: TRBV6-1; cdr3_aa: CASSDPTRLRREQYF; cdr3_nt: TGTGCCAGCAGTGACCCGACTAGACTTCGAAGGGAGCAGTACTTC
clone_size: NA; d_call: TRBD1; j_call: TRBJ2-1; v_call: TRBV28; cdr3_aa: CASRNFRDSGREFF; cdr3_nt: TGTGCCAGCAGGAACTTCCGGGACAGTGGTCGCGAGTTCTTC
clone_size: NA; d_call: NA; j_call: TRBJ1-1; v_call: TRBV11-3; cdr3_aa: CASSSTGTEAFF; cdr3_nt: TGTGCCAGCAGCTCCACTGGTACTGAAGCTTTCTTT
clone_size: NA; d_call: TRBD1; j_call: TRBJ1-5; v_call: TRBV28; cdr3_aa: CASRYRGQPQHF; cdr3_nt: TGTGCCAGCAGGTACAGGGGCCAGCCCCAGCATTTT
clone_size: NA; d_call: TRBD2; j_call: TRBJ2-7; v_call: TRBV18; cdr3_aa: CASSPGTSGIYEQYF; cdr3_nt: TGTGCCAGCTCACCAGGGACTAGCGGGATTTACGAGCAGTACTTC
clone_size: NA; d_call: TRBD2; j_call: TRBJ2-3; v_call: TRBV6-1; cdr3_aa: CASSESGGRTDTQYF; cdr3_nt: TGTGCCAGCAGTGAGAGCGGGGGGAGAACAGATACGCAGTATTTT
clone_size: NA; d_call: TRBD2; j_call: TRBJ2-5; v_call: TRBV7-9; cdr3_aa: CASGALAGSETQYF; cdr3_nt: TGTGCCAGCGGGGCACTAGCGGGATCAGAGACCCAGTACTTC
clone_size: NA; d_call: TRBD1; j_call: TRBJ2-1; v_call: TRBV5-1; cdr3_aa: CASSRIQPGQSYNEQFF; cdr3_nt: TGCGCCAGCAGCCGAATACAACCGGGACAGTCCTACAATGAGCAGTTCTTC
clone_size: NA; d_call: NA; j_call: TRBJ2-2; v_call: TRBV19; cdr3_aa: CASSIAGVVTGELFF; cdr3_nt: TGTGCCAGTAGTATAGCGGGAGTTGTGACCGGGGAGCTGTTTTTT
clone_size: few; d_call: NA; j_call: TRBJ1-1; v_call: TRBV29-1; cdr3_aa: CSAVQGNTEAFF; cdr3_nt: TGCAGCGCCGTACAGGGGAACACTGAAGCTTTCTTT